This T cell receptor beta chain was identified in a study of blood T cell repertoires in COVID-19. Across the study: In each case, the material was cDNA or gDNA derived from T cells, B-cell-depleted T cells, or PBMCs.

Authors' data handling: By means of reference gene primer amplification, nucleated cell counts were estimated. Data came from immunoSEQ multiplex PCR; TCRdb stores just in-frame clones and leaves some out. From that table come the V and J calls and clone size; the DNA was used to work out D and trimming. This table has about 410,000 clones, 89% appearing once. Enrolled during active infection, Seattle patients were then followed longitudinally. Per the germline V gene, CDR1 is SGHTA and CDR2 is FQGNSA. There are 11 residues in the CDR3. Between the trimmed V and J ends, which lost 5 bases and 5 bases, there was a span of 7 bases.

The rearrangement uses TRBV7-2 and TRBJ2-7; no clear D. Sequenced input: peripheral blood. The source is a woman between 35 and 50 years old with COVID-19, enrolled during active disease. The CDR3 is CASSPADEQYF. CDR3 nucleotide sequence: TGTGCCAGCAGCCCCGCGGACGAGCAGTACTTC.